This T cell receptor beta chain was found in a study of sequential checkpoint blockade in melanoma. Study in general: Randomization was 1:1 between first-line nivolumab→ipilimumab and ipilimumab→nivolumab. After both sequences, patients received maintenance nivolumab. TCRβ was sequenced from DNA of 90 to 95 pretreatment tumors.

Per the germline V gene, CDR1 is SGDLS and CDR2 is YYNGEE. V lost 0 bases and J lost 7, with 20 bases in between. The CDR3 extends over 16 amino acids. Treatment in this sample: randomized to nivolumab then ipilimumab (arm A) or the reverse (arm B). DNA-damaging chemotherapy had not been given to any patient beforehand. Repertoires were generated with immunoSEQ multiplex PCR, while TCRdb's copy carries only in-frame clones and drops some. The data show about 12,000 clones, 27% seen once. The sequencing used tumor tissue (inferred from file names), collected from a patient given nivolumab and ipilimumab in sequence. The chain carries TRBV9 and TRBJ2-7; perhaps TRBD2 as D (5 bases). The origin of this receptor is a human donor with melanoma. The CDR3 here is CASSVAELVRRDEQYF. In DNA form, the CDR3 reads TGTGCCAGCAGCGTAGCTGAACTAGTTAGACGTGATGAGCAGTACTTC.